Listed here are 14 T cell receptor beta chains from one sample, sequenced in a study of T cells after yellow fever vaccination (dated by TCRdb to the late 2010s). Library preparation used 5' RACE. This sample was sequenced with an Illumina NovaSeq 6000. The raw public reads went through TCRdb reprocessing: fastp at Q25, MiXCR clone calling, in-frame beta chains kept. Rows merge per CDR3 protein into single entries with the most common DNA and genes. The sample table shows 310,000 or so distinct CDR3 sequences, and 3.6% are seen once. Together, the top ten hold about 25% of the sample. The treatment or condition label, read with the paper, signifies: live attenuated yellow fever vaccine strain. The material was PBMCs, obtained on the day of the yellow fever booster vaccination. Every receptor here comes from a man younger than 35 who received the YFV17D yellow fever vaccine.

This clonotype has at least ten counts. The CDR3 nucleotides are TGCGCCAGCAGCTTGCCGGGACAGCGAAACACCATATATTTT. Residues: CASSLPGQRNTIYF. The V and J genes are TRBV5-1 and TRBJ1-3; 7 positions match TRBD1. With V trimmed by 1 base and J by 5 bases, 3 bases remained unmatched. The length of the CDR3 is 14 residues. Germline lookup yields CDR1 SGHRS and CDR2 YFSETQ.

The chain's CDR3 is CASSNPGDRNEQFF. In DNA form, the CDR3 reads TGTGCCAGTAGTAACCCAGGGGACAGAAATGAGCAGTTCTTC. The chain carries TRBV19 and TRBJ2-1, with 7 positions matching TRBD1. Germline values: CDR1 LNHDA, CDR2 SQIVND (reference sequence). CDR3 length: 14 residues. V lost 4 bases and J lost 7; bases outside the gene matches: 7.

This clonotype has more than one count but fewer than ten. The chain recombines TRBV7-9 with TRBJ2-3; 11 bases are shared with TRBD2. CDR3 length: 16 residues. Germline V CDR1 and CDR2: SEHNR, FQNEAQ (reference sequence). V was clipped by 5 bases and J by 2 bases; unmatched bases: 6. The CDR3 is CASSATSGGFTDTQYF. In DNA, the CDR3 is TGTGCCAGCAGCGCTACTAGCGGGGGTTTCACAGATACGCAGTATTTT.

This clonotype was seen a handful of times. This chain links TRBV14 with TRBJ2-1, with D possibly being TRBD2 (6 bases). Germline V lookup: CDR1 SGHDN, CDR2 FVKESK. CDR3 size: 15 residues. Trimming cost V 3 bases and J 8 bases, with 17 bases left between them. CDR3 bases: TGTGCCAGCAGCCATCTTGCCGTGACGGGGGATGAGCAGTTCTTC. It is translated as CASSHLAVTGDEQFF.

This clonotype has at least ten counts. The V and J genes are TRBV24-1 and TRBJ2-3, with D uncertain. The CDR3 has 14 amino acids. Germline assignment: CDR1 KGHDR and CDR2 SFDVKD. V dropped 5 bases and J dropped 0 bases, with 8 bases sitting between them. Here the CDR3 reads CATSAGGSTDTQYF. The CDR3, as DNA: TGTGCCACCAGTGCGGGTGGAAGCACAGATACGCAGTATTTT.

This clonotype was counted ten times or more. The rearrangement links TRBV7-8 to TRBJ2-2; 8 nucleotides align to TRBD2. Trimming took 1 base from V and 7 from J; bases not matched to a gene: 5. The CDR3 runs 15 residues. The V gene's germline CDR1 is SGHVS and CDR2 FQNEAQ. The CDR3, as DNA: TGTGCCAGCAGCTTAGTCCGGGGGGGTATCGGGGAGCTGTTTTTT. Protein: CASSLVRGGIGELFF.

The chain carries TRBV5-1 and TRBJ2-5; no definite D call. The CDR3 is 15 amino acids. V lost 1 base and J 5 bases, leaving 15 bases between the germline ends. Germline V gene sequence: CDR1 SGHRS, CDR2 YFSETQ. As DNA, the CDR3 is TGCGCCAGCAGCTTGACCGCCGGGCAGGTGGAGACCCAGTACTTC. It yields the protein CASSLTAGQVETQYF. Using reference TRBV5-1 and TRBJ2-5 for the parts outside the CDR3, the full variable domain is KAGVTQTPRYLIKTRGQQVTLSCSPISGHRSVSWYQQTPGQGLQFLFEYFSETQRNKGNFPGRFSGRQFSNSRSEMNVSTLELGDSALYLCASSLTAGQVETQYFGPGTRLLVL.

This sequence joins TRBV27 and TRBJ2-1, with 13 bases that match TRBD2. This CDR3 has 15 amino acids. V was clipped by 6 bases and J by 7 bases; unmatched bases: 6. The germline gives CDR1 MNHEY, CDR2 SMNVEV (reference sequence). CDR3 nucleotides: TGTGCCAGCAGGCGGGGACTAGCGGGGATGAATGAGCAGTTCTTC. Encoded protein: CASRRGLAGMNEQFF.

Ten or more counts support this clonotype. The J gene is TRBJ2-4, the V gene TRBV6-5; 7 positions agree with TRBD2. V dropped 5 bases and J dropped 11; count of bases not matched to a gene: 21. The CDR3 consists of 17 residues. Germline CDR1 MNHEY, CDR2 SVGAGI. The CDR3, as DNA: TGTGCCAGCAGTCCCCGGGTAGGGAGGGGATCCCTAGCGGTTCAGTACTTC. It yields the protein CASSPRVGRGSLAVQYF.

This clonotype was recorded many times. The rearrangement joins TRBV5-1 to TRBJ1-6, with D maybe TRBD1 (5 bases). Trimming shortened V by 0 bases and J by 10 bases, and 14 bases separated the two germline ends. The CDR3 totals 15 residues. Per the germline V gene, CDR1 is SGHRS and CDR2 is YFSETQ. This chain's CDR3 is CASSLVGGEGSPLHF. The CDR3 nucleotides are TGCGCCAGCAGCTTGGTCGGAGGTGAGGGGTCACCCCTCCACTTT.

This clonotype turned up a few times. The rearrangement links TRBV6-5 to TRBJ1-6, with TRBD1 identical over 9 bases. The V segment lost 1 base and the J segment 10 bases; nucleotides outside the gene matches: 5. The CDR3 loop spans 15 amino acids. CDR1 MNHEY and CDR2 SVGAGI come from the germline V gene. The CDR3 DNA reads TGTGCCAGCAGTTACTACACAGGGGGCGCCTCACCCCTCCACTTT. Translation: CASSYYTGGASPLHF.

This clonotype was seen repeatedly, ten times or more. This chain links TRBV4-2 with TRBJ2-1; the D gene is possibly TRBD1 (6 bases). Germline V gene sequence: CDR1 LGHNA, CDR2 YNFKEQ. V dropped 1 base and J dropped 10 bases, with 17 bases sitting between them. CDR3 size: 15 residues. The CDR3 region has the DNA TGTGCCAGCAGCCAAGTAGGAGACAGGTCGAAGGAGCAGTTCTTC. Translated, it gives CASSQVGDRSKEQFF.

The table lists this clonotype with many counts. V gene TRBV12-3 or TRBV12-4 combines with J gene TRBJ1-1; D not resolved. The ends were cut back, 3 bases at V and 4 bases at J, with 9 bases in the middle. This CDR3 contains 13 residues. Here the CDR3 reads CASSFGASTEAFF. The CDR3 DNA is TGTGCCAGCAGTTTTGGAGCCAGCACTGAAGCTTTCTTT.

This clonotype was counted ten times or more. This rearrangement joins TRBV12-3 or TRBV12-4 to TRBJ2-5, with 8 bases lining up with TRBD1. V was clipped by 6 bases and J by 0 bases; unmatched bases: 15. The CDR3 is 18 residues long. CDR3 nucleotide sequence: TGTGCCAGCAGCCCGAGGCCGGGACAGGCTCCGTACCAAGAGACCCAGTACTTC. Translated, it gives CASSPRPGQAPYQETQYF.